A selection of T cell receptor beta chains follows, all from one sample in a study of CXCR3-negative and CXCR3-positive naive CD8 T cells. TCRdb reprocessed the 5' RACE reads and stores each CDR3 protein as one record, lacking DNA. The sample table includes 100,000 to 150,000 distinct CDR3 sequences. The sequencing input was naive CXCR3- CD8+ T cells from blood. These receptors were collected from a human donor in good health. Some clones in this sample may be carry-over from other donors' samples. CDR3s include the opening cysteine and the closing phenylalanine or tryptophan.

CDR3: CATQLGETTNEKLFF
J: TRBJ1-4
V: TRBV7-2

CDR3: CSVGIGRALEETQYF
J: TRBJ2-5
V: TRBV29-1

CDR3: CASSSQGPDTQYF
J: TRBJ2-3
V: TRBV7-9

CDR3: CASSNTGGTDTQYF
J: TRBJ2-3
V: TRBV7-9

CDR3: CASSFPQGSYNEQFF
J: TRBJ2-1
V: TRBV7-9

CDR3: CASRRTTGNSNQPQHF
J: TRBJ1-5
V: TRBV28

CDR3: CASSDVLYEQYF
J: TRBJ2-7
V: TRBV14

CDR3: CASSTGWTAAKNIQYF
J: TRBJ2-4
V: TRBV12-3/TRBV12-4

CDR3: CASSLGPYRGYTF
J: TRBJ1-2
V: TRBV12-3/TRBV12-4

CDR3: CSAYLAGRITDTQYF
J: TRBJ2-3
V: TRBV29-1

CDR3: CASSEGFLQGAGPGELFF
J: TRBJ2-2
V: TRBV6-1

CDR3: CSVGDSDSNQPQHF
J: TRBJ1-5
V: TRBV29-1

CDR3: CASSLGTGRREQFF
J: TRBJ2-1
V: TRBV13

CDR3: CASSFGGNQPQHF
J: TRBJ1-5
V: TRBV27

CDR3: CASSIKDRFYEQYF
J: TRBJ2-7
V: TRBV19

CDR3: CASSLGPPALATSTDTQYF
J: TRBJ2-3
V: TRBV28

CDR3: CSAPPSAGSEQFF
J: TRBJ2-1
V: TRBV29-1

CDR3: CAISENGADTQYF
J: TRBJ2-3
V: TRBV10-3

CDR3: CSESPPTGGNEQFF
J: TRBJ2-1
V: TRBV29-1

CDR3: CSAADSGVEQYF
J: TRBJ2-7
V: TRBV29-1